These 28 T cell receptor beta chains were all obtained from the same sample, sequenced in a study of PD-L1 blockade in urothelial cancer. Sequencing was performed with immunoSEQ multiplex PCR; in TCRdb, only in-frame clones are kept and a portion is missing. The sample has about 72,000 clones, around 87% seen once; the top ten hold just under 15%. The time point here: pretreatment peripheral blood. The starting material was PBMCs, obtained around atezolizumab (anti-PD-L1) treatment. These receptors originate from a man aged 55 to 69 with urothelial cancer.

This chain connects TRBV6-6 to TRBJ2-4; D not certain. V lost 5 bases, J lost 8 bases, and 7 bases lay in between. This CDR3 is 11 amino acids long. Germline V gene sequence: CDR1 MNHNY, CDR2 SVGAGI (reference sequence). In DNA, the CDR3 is TGTGCCAGCAGTCCTAGATACATTCAGTACTTC. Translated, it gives CASSPRYIQYF.

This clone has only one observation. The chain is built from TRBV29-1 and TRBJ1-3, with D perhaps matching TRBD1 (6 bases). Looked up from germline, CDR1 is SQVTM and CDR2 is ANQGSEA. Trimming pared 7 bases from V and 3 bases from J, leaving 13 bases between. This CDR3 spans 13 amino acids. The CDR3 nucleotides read TGCAGCGCTTCGACAGGAAATGGAAACACCATATATTTT. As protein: CSASTGNGNTIYF.

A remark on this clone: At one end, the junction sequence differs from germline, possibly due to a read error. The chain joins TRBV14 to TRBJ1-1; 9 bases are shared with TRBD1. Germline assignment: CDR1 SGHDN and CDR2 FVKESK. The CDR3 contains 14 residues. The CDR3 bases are TGTGCCAGCAGACAAGGGACAGGGCACACTGAAGCTTTCTTT. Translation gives CASRQGTGHTEAFF.

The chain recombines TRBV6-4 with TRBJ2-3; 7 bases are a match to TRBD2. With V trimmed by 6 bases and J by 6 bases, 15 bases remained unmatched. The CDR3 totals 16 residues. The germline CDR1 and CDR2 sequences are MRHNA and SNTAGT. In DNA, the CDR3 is TGTGCCAGCAGCGAAGCACCGGGAGGAGGTTACGATACGCAGTATTTT. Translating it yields CASSEAPGGGYDTQYF.

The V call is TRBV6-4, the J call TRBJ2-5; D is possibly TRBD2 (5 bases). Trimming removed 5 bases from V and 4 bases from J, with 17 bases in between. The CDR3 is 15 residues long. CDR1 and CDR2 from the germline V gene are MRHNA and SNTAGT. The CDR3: CASSSSARVGETQYF. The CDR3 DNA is TGTGCCAGCAGTTCCTCTGCGAGGGTGGGAGAGACCCAGTACTTC.

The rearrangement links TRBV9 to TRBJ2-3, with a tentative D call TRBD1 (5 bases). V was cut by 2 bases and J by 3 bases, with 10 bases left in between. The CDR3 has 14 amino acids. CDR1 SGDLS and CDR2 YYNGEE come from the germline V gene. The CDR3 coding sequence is TGTGCCAGCAGCGTGGGGCTCAGGACAGATACGCAGTATTTT. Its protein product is CASSVGLRTDTQYF.

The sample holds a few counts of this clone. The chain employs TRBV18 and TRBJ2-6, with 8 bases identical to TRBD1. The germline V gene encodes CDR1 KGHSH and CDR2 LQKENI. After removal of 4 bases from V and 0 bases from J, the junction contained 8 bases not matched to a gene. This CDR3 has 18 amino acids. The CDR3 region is CASSLLDRESSGANVLTF. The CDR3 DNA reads TGTGCCAGCTCACTTTTGGACAGGGAAAGCTCTGGGGCCAACGTCCTGACTTTC. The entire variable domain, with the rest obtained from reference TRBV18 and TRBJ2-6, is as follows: NAGVMQNPRHLVRRRGQEARLRCSPMKGHSHVYWYRQLPEEGLKFMVYLQKENIIDESGMPKERFSAEFPKEGPSILRIQQVVRGDSAAYFCASSLLDRESSGANVLTFGAGSRLTVL.

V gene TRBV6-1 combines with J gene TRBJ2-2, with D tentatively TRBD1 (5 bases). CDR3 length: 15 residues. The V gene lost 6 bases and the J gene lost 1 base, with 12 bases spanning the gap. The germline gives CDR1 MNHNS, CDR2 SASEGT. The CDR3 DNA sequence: TGTGCCAGCAGGGGGCAGACGGAGAACACCGGGGAGCTGTTTTTT. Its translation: CASRGQTENTGELFF.

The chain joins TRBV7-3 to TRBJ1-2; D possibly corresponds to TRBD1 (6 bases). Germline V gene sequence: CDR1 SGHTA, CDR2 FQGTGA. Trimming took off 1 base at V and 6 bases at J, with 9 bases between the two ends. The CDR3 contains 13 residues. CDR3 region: CASSLNGGDGYTF. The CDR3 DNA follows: TGTGCCAGCAGCTTAAATGGGGGCGATGGCTACACCTTC.

This chain's CDR3 is CASSPWGAGVPPDTQYF. CDR3 bases: TGTGCCAGCAGCCCTTGGGGAGCGGGGGTTCCTCCAGATACGCAGTATTTT. J is TRBJ2-3 and V is TRBV11-1; 8 nucleotides line up with TRBD2. This CDR3 comprises 17 residues. The J segment lost 4 bases and the V segment lost 5 bases, leaving 14 bases of the junction unmatched. Germline loops: CDR1 SGHAT, CDR2 FQDESV (reference sequence).

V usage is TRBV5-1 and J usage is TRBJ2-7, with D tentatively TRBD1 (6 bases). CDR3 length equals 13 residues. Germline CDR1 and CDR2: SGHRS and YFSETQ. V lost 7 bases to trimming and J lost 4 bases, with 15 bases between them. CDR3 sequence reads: CASGIQGEYEQYF. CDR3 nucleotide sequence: TGCGCCAGCGGTATACAGGGCGAGTACGAGCAGTACTTC. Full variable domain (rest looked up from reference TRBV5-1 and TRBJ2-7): KAGVTQTPRYLIKTRGQQVTLSCSPISGHRSVSWYQQTPGQGLQFLFEYFSETQRNKGNFPGRFSGRQFSNSRSEMNVSTLELGDSALYLCASGIQGEYEQYFGPGTRLTVT.

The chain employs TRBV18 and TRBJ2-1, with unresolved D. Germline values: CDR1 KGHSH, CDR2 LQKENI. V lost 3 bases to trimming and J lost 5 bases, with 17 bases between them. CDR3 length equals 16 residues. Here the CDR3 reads CASSPYRLSENNEQFF. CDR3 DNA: TGTGCCAGCTCACCCTATAGGTTGAGCGAGAACAATGAGCAGTTCTTC. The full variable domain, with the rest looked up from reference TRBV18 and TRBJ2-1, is NAGVMQNPRHLVRRRGQEARLRCSPMKGHSHVYWYRQLPEEGLKFMVYLQKENIIDESGMPKERFSAEFPKEGPSILRIQQVVRGDSAAYFCASSPYRLSENNEQFFGPGTRLTVL.

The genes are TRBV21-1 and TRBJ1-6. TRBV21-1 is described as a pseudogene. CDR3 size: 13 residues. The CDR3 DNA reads TGTGCCAGCAGCACCCCCGGGGGTTCACCCCTCCACTTT. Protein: CASSTPGGSPLHF.

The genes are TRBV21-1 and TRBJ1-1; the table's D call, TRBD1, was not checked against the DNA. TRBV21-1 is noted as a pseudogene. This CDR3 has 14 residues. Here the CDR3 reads CASSKTRAGTEAFF. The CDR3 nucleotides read TGTGCCAGCAGCAAAACCCGGGCAGGGACTGAAGCTTTCTTT.

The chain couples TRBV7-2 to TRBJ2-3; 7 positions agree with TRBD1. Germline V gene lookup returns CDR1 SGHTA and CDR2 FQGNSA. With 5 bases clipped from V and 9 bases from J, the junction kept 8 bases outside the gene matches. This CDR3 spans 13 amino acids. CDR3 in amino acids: CASSPLGGRTQYF. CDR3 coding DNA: TGTGCCAGCAGCCCCCTAGGGGGCAGGACGCAGTATTTT.

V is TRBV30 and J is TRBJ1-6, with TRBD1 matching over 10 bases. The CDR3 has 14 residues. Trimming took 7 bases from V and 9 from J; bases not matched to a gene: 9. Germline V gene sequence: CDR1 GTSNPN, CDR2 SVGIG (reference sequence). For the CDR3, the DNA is TGTGCCTTAAGGACAGGGGGAACCTCTTCACCCCTCCACTTT. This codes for CALRTGGTSSPLHF.

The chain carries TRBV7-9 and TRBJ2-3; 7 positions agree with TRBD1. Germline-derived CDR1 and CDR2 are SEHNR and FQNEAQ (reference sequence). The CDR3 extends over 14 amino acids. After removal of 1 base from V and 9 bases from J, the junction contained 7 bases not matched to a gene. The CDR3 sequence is CASSLVQTGSTQYF. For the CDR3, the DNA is TGTGCCAGCAGCTTAGTACAGACAGGGTCAACGCAGTATTTT.

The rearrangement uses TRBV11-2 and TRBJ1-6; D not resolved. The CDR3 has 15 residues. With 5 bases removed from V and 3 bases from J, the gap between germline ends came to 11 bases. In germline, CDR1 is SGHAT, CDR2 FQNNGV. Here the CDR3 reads CASSARRDYNSPLHF. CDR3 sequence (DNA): TGTGCCAGCAGCGCCCGCCGGGACTATAATTCACCCCTCCACTTT.

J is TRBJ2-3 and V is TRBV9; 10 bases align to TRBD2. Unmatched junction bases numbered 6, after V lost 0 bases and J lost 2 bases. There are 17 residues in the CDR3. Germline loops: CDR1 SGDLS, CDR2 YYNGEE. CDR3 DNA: TGTGCCAGCAGCGTAGCTATAGCGGGGGGTAACACAGATACGCAGTATTTT. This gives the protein CASSVAIAGGNTDTQYF.

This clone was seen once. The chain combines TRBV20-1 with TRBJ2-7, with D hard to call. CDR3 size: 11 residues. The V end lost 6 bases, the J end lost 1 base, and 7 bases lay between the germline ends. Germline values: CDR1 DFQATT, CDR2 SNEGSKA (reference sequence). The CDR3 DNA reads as TGCAGTGCCCCTATATCCTACGAGCAGTACTTC. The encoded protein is CSAPISYEQYF.

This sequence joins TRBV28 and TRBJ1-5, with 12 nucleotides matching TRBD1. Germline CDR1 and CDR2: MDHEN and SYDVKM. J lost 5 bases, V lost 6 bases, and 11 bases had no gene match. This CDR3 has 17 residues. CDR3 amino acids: CASSSSGTGGRDQPQHF. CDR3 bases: TGTGCCAGCAGCTCCTCCGGGACAGGGGGCCGCGATCAGCCCCAGCATTTT.

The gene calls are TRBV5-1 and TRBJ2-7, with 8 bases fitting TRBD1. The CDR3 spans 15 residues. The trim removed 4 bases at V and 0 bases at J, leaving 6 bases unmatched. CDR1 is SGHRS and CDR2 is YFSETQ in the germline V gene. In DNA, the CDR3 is TGCGCCAGCAGCGACCGACAGGGGAGCTCCTACGAGCAGTACTTC. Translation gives CASSDRQGSSYEQYF.

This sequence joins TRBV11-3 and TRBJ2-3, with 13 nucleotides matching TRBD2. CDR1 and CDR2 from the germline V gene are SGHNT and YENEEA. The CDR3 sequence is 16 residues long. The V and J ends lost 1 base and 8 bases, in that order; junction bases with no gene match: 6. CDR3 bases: TGTGCCAGCAGCTTAGCCGGACTAGCGGGGGAGGTTACGCAGTATTTT. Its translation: CASSLAGLAGEVTQYF.

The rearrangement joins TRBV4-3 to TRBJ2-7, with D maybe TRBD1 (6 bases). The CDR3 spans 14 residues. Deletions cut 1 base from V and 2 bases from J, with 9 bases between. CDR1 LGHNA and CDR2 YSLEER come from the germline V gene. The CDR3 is CASSQGSGAYEQYF. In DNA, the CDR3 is TGCGCCAGCAGCCAAGGCTCAGGGGCCTACGAGCAGTACTTC.

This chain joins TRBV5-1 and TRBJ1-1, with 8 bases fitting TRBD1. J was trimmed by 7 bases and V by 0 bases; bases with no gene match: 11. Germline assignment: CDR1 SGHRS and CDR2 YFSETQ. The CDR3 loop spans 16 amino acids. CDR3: CASSLAQSVRGLEAFF. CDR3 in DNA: TGCGCCAGCAGCTTGGCCCAATCGGTCAGGGGGCTTGAAGCTTTCTTT.

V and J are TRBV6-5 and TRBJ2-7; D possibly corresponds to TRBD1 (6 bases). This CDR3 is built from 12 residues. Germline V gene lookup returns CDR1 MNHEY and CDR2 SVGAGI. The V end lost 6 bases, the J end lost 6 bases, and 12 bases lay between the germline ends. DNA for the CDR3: TGTGCCAGCAGGCTACTAGGGGGCGAGCAGTACTTC. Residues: CASRLLGGEQYF.

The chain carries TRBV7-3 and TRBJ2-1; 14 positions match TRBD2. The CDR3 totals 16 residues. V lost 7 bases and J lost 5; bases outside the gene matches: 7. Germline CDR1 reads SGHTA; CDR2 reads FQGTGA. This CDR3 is CASKRLAGGRDNEQFF. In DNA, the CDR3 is TGTGCCAGCAAAAGACTAGCGGGGGGGCGGGACAATGAGCAGTTCTTC.

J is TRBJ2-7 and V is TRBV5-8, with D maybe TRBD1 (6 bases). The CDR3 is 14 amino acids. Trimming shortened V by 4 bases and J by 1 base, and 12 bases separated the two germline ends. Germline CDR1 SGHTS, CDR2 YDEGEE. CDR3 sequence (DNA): TGTGCCAGCAGCACCGCCACAGGGTCCTACGAGCAGTACTTC. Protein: CASSTATGSYEQYF.